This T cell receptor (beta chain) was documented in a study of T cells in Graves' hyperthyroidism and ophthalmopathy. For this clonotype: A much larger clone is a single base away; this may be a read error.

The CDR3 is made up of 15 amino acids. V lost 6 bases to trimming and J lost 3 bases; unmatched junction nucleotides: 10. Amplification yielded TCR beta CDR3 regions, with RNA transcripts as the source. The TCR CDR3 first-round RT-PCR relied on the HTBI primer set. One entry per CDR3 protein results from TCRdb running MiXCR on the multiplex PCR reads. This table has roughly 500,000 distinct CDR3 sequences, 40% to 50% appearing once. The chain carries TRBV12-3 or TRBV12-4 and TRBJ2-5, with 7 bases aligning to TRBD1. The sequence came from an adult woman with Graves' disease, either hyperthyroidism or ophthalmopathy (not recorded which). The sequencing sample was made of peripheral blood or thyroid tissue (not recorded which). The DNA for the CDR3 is TGTGCCAGCAGAAAGTCTCCCGACAGGGAAGAGACCCAGTACTTC. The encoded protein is CASRKSPDREETQYF.